This is a list of T cell receptor beta chains from one sample in a study of tumor-infiltrating lymphocytes in primary liver carcinoma. TCRdb processed the multiplex PCR reads anew with MiXCR; each CDR3 protein has one entry. This sample has 95,000 to 100,000 distinct CDR3 sequences; more than 65% occur once, and the top ten carry less than 15%. Specimen: liver tumor tissue from sampling region 2. These receptors all come from a woman aged 55-70 years with primary liver carcinoma and hepatitis B virus infection. Both conserved end residues are part of each CDR3. D genes are given only for firm matches. Some rows have no size entry. The others give once, few or many, or a class for an expanded clone.

NA TRBJ2-7 11 TRBV5-7 NA TGTGCCAGCAGCCCCTCGAGTGGGCAGTACTTC CASSPSSGQYF
NA TRBJ1-2 17 TRBV11-2 NA TGTGCCAGCAGCTTGGATCCGATCATGGCGCTACGCTATGGCTACACCTTC CASSLDPIMALRYGYTF
NA TRBJ2-1 14 TRBV5-1 NA TGCGCCAGCAACTTGAAGTGCCTTGACAATGAGCAGTTCTTC CASNLKCLDNEQFF
few TRBJ2-5 12 TRBV7-6 NA TGTGCCAGCAGCTTAGAGGGAAGGGCCCAGTACTTC CASSLEGRAQYF
many TRBJ1-5 12 TRBV28 NA TGTGCCAGCACGAGAGTTCCTCAGCCCCAGCATTTT CASTRVPQPQHF
NA TRBJ2-3 16 TRBV11-2 TRBD2 TGTACCAGCAGCCCAGGGACTAGCGGGAGTACTGATACGCAGTATTTT CTSSPGTSGSTDTQYF
few TRBJ1-2 13 TRBV28 NA TGTGCCAGCAAGAGGGGCGCGAACTATGGCTACACCTTC CASKRGANYGYTF
NA TRBJ2-6 18 TRBV28 TRBD1 TGTGCCAGCAGCCGCCCGGGACAGGGTATACCAGGGGCCAACGTCCTGACTTTC CASSRPGQGIPGANVLTF
few TRBJ2-1 14 TRBV29-1 TRBD2 TGCAGCTTTTGTGGGACTAGCGGGAGCAATGTGCAGTTCTTC CSFCGTSGSNVQFF
NA TRBJ2-1 14 TRBV5-1 NA TGCACTAGCAGCCTACTAGCCTTCTACAATGAGCAGTTCTTC CTSSLLAFYNEQFF
many TRBJ2-1 18 TRBV12-5 TRBD2 TGTGCTAGTGGCCCGCATGGCGGGAGGGGTAGCTCCTACAATGAGCAGTTCTTC CASGPHGGRGSSYNEQFF
once TRBJ2-7 14 TRBV6-1 TRBD2 TGTGCCAGCAGTGCCGTTTCTGGGAGGGTGAAGCAGTACTTC CASSAVSGRVKQYF
NA TRBJ2-6 16 TRBV28 NA TGTGTCAGCAGTAGCTACACGAGCTCTGGGGCCAACGTCCTGACTTTC CVSSSYTSSGANVLTF
medium-sized TRBJ1-4 16 TRBV11-2 TRBD1 TGTGCCAGCAGCGCGCCCTGGACAGGGTCTGATGAAAAACTGTTTTTT CASSAPWTGSDEKLFF
NA TRBJ2-7 14 TRBV11-2 TRBD2 TGTGCCAGCAGCCCTACTAGCGCCTCCTACGAGCAGTGCTTC CASSPTSASYEQCF
few TRBJ1-6 13 TRBV25-1 NA TGTGCCAGCAGTGAATCGTGGGGGCCCCCTCTTCACTTT CASSESWGPPLHF
NA TRBJ1-5 17 TRBV28 NA TGTGCCAGCAGTCCACTCGGGGGGCAGGGCCCTAATCAGCCCCAGCATTTT CASSPLGGQGPNQPQHF
many TRBJ2-4 16 TRBV6-1 TRBD1 TGTGCCAGCAGTGACCCGGGACAGCTAGCCAAAAACATTCAGTACTTC CASSDPGQLAKNIQYF
NA TRBJ2-3 17 TRBV11-2 TRBD2 TGTGCCAGCAGTCCAACACTAGCGGACAGTAGCACAGATACGCAGTATTTT CASSPTLADSSTDTQYF
NA TRBJ2-3 15 TRBV11-2 NA TGTGCTAGCAGCCCACAGAGGGCGGGCTTAGATACACAGTATTTT CASSPQRAGLDTQYF
many TRBJ1-3 15 TRBV6-6 NA TGTGCCAGCAGTTACTCGGGATCCTCTGGAAACACCATATATTTT CASSYSGSSGNTIYF
NA TRBJ1-1 15 TRBV6-5 NA TGTGCCAGCATCCCGACACGTACATCGAACACTGAAGCCTTCTTT CASIPTRTSNTEAFF
few TRBJ1-1 13 TRBV25-1 NA TGTGCCAGCAGTGAATTGGGCCGATCTAGGGCTTTCTTT CASSELGRSRAFF
NA TRBJ2-1 15 TRBV11-3 TRBD2 TGTGCCAGCGGCCCTCGGGGTAGCGGGAACGATGTGCAGTTCTTC CASGPRGSGNDVQFF
NA TRBJ1-2 12 TRBV29-1 NA TGCAGCGTCGAGGCCAACAATTATGACTACACATTC CSVEANNYDYTF
NA TRBJ2-3 13 TRBV29-1 TRBD1 TGCAGCGTTGGAACTAGTGGGACAGATACGCAGTGTTTT CSVGTSGTDTQCF
NA TRBJ2-7 13 TRBV5-1 NA TGCGCCGGCAGCCTCTTGGGGGGTTTGAAGCAGTACTTC CAGSLLGGLKQYF
NA TRBJ2-3 13 TRBV2 NA TGTGCCAGCAGAAGGAGGGGCACTGATACTCGGTATTTT CASRRRGTDTRYF
NA TRBJ2-2 16 TRBV7-3 NA TGTGCCAGCAGCTTAAAAGGGACCCAATACACCGGGGAGCTGTTTTTT CASSLKGTQYTGELFF
once TRBJ2-1 17 TRBV10-3 NA TGTGCCATCGACCAAGGGGGGAAGAGGGGGAAAATCAGTGAGCAGCTCTTC CAIDQGGKRGKISEQLF
NA TRBJ2-3 14 TRBV10-1 NA TGCGCCAGCAGTGAGGCAGGGGTAGGAGATACGCATTATTTT CASSEAGVGDTHYF
NA TRBJ2-2 16 TRBV24-1 NA TGTGCCACCAGTGACCCGACAAAGGGGAACACCGGGGAGCTGTTTTTT CATSDPTKGNTGELFF
NA TRBJ2-7 12 TRBV6-6 NA TGTGCCAGCAGTTCAGTCTCCTACGGGCAGCACTTC CASSSVSYGQHF
once TRBJ2-7 13 TRBV6-5 NA TGTGTCAGCAGGAATAATGAGGGCTACGAGCACTACTTC CVSRNNEGYEHYF
NA TRBJ1-5 14 TRBV28 NA TGTGCCAGCAGATGGGGGGGGGGGCATCAGCCCCGGCATTTT CASRWGGGHQPRHF
once TRBJ2-5 12 TRBV29-1 NA TGCAGCGTGGTGACGGCTCAAGAGACCCAGTACTTC CSVVTAQETQYF
many TRBJ2-3 16 TRBV30 TRBD2 TGTGCCTGGAGTCCCGGGACTAGCGGTCGCACAGATACGCAGTATTTT CAWSPGTSGRTDTQYF
many TRBJ2-1 16 TRBV7-9 NA TGTGCCAGCAGCTTACGGGGGACAGAAGGGTACAATGAGCAGTTCTTC CASSLRGTEGYNEQFF
NA TRBJ1-1 14 TRBV29-1 TRBD1 TGCAGCGCTCTCAAGGGACAGGGAGCGACTGAAGCTTTCTTT CSALKGQGATEAFF
NA TRBJ2-3 17 TRBV7-9 TRBD2 TGTGCCAGCAGCACCACCCGGGCGGGAGGGGGCACAGATACGCAGTATTTT CASSTTRAGGGTDTQYF
NA TRBJ2-3 14 TRBV11-2 TRBD1 TGTCCCAGCAGTCTGGACAGGGAGGTAGATATGCAGTATTTT CPSSLDREVDMQYF
NA TRBJ1-1 13 TRBV11-2 NA TGTGACAGCACCTTACTTGGGAACACCGAAGCTTTCTTT CDSTLLGNTEAFF
NA TRBJ2-7 16 TRBV11-1 TRBD1 TGTGCCAGCAGCTCCAGGCCCACAGGGGTCCTTTACGAGCAGTACTTT CASSSRPTGVLYEQYF
NA TRBJ2-1 16 TRBV11-2 TRBD1 TGTGCCAGCAGCCCAGACAGGGCTCACACCAACAGTGAGCAGTTCTTC CASSPDRAHTNSEQFF
NA TRBJ2-3 16 TRBV11-2 TRBD2 TGTGCCAGCAGCATGGTACTAGCGGGAGTAACAGATACGCAGTATTTT CASSMVLAGVTDTQYF
NA TRBJ1-6 15 TRBV4-2 NA TGTGCCAGCGGGGATGCGGGGGGACATAATTCACCCCTCCGCTTT CASGDAGGHNSPLRF
once TRBJ2-7 15 TRBV6-6 TRBD1 TGTGCCAGCAGATACAGGACAGGGTTAGGGTATGAGCAGTACTTC CASRYRTGLGYEQYF
NA TRBJ2-3 15 TRBV18 NA TGTGGCAGCTCACCAGATACTCCGATCACAGATAGGCAGTATTTT CGSSPDTPITDRQYF
once TRBJ2-7 14 TRBV6-1 NA TGCGCCAGCAGTTACTATGGAGGGAGCTACGAGCAGTACTTC CASSYYGGSYEQYF
NA TRBJ2-7 14 TRBV2 TRBD2 TGTGCCAGCAGTAGGGCTAGCGGGAACTACGAGCAGTACTTC CASSRASGNYEQYF
NA TRBJ2-3 15 TRBV5-4 NA TGTGCCAGCAGCCAAGGACAGACTAATACAGATACGCAGTATTTT CASSQGQTNTDTQYF